This T cell receptor (beta chain) is drawn from a study of response to subunit inactivated influenza vaccine. This CDR3 is 20 amino acids long. Germline lookup yields CDR1 SGDLS and CDR2 YYNGEE. J was trimmed by 4 bases and V by 0 bases; bases with no gene match: 19. TCRdb re-derived calls from the RT-PCR reads in MiXCR, one entry per CDR3 protein. The profile shows hundreds of thousands of distinct CDR3 sequences, approximately 10% of them singletons. This clonotype was counted only a few times. These records were also assigned to another study, of T cells expressing NK-cell markers. Per that paper: Researchers built TCR beta cDNA using 5'RACE template switching with UMIs.

The clonotype originates from a man in his forties or fifties who received an inactivated influenza vaccine. The chain recombines TRBV9 with TRBJ2-5, with 9 nucleotides matching TRBD2. The source was PBMCs from blood, collected on the day of vaccination. CDR3 sequence: CASSVGIRATAGLAIETQYF. The CDR3 nucleotides are TGTGCCAGCAGCGTAGGAATAAGGGCCACTGCCGGACTAGCGATAGAGACCCAGTACTTC. The variable domain in full, completed from reference TRBV9 and TRBJ2-5, reads DSGVTQTPKHLITATGQRVTLRCSPRSGDLSVYWYQQSLDQGLQFLIQYYNGEERAKGNILERFSAQQFPDLHSELNLSSLELGDSALYFCASSVGIRATAGLAIETQYFGPGTRLLVL.